These 27 T cell receptor beta chains came from one sample sequenced in a study of response to subunit inactivated influenza vaccine (dated by TCRdb to 2016 to 2019). Library preparation used RT-PCR. Reads for this sample came from an Illumina HiSeq 2500. In-frame beta chains were kept once TCRdb had trimmed the public reads at Q25 with fastp and called clones with MiXCR. Rows are unified per CDR3 protein, each entry keeping the most common DNA and genes. This sample is represented by a few hundred thousand distinct CDR3 sequences; about 10% of them were singletons. The ten top clones hold 9.5% to 11% of the sample. The same sample was also studied in work on T cells expressing NK-cell markers. As noted in the second study: TCR beta cDNA libraries were prepared using 5'RACE template switching, which introduced a universal primer site and unique molecular identifiers.

Sequenced material: PBMCs from blood, taken on the day of vaccination. The receptors shown here come from a man aged 50-60 years who received an inactivated influenza vaccine. Donor details come from another sample of the same person, matched by shared clones.

This clonotype occurred a few times. This rearrangement joins TRBV14 to TRBJ2-1, with 14 bases lining up with TRBD2. The CDR3 is 16 residues long. After removal of 6 bases from V and 5 bases from J, the junction contained 6 bases not matched to a gene. Germline V gene data show CDR1 as SGHDN and CDR2 as FVKESK. In DNA, the CDR3 is TGTGCCAGCAGACAGACTAGCGGGAGGGTCCACAATGAGCAGTTCTTC. Protein product: CASRQTSGRVHNEQFF.

There are many counts of this clonotype. The chain carries TRBV12-3 or TRBV12-4 and TRBJ2-1; no definite D call. Trimming left V 6 bases short and J 10 bases short, with 10 bases between. The CDR3 has 11 residues. The CDR3 loop reads CASSQGGEQFF. CDR3 DNA: TGTGCCAGCAGCCAAGGCGGAGAGCAGTTCTTC.

This chain uses TRBV7-9 with TRBJ2-7; TRBD2 agrees at 11 bases. The CDR3 contains 15 residues. From germline, CDR1 is SEHNR and CDR2 FQNEAQ (reference sequence). The V segment lost 5 bases and the J segment 4 bases; nucleotides outside the gene matches: 7. CDR3 in DNA: TGTGCCAGCAGCCTGGATAGCGGGAGGGTATACGAGCAGTACTTC. Translation gives CASSLDSGRVYEQYF.

There are many counts of this clonotype. The genes are TRBV5-1 and TRBJ2-1, with no clear D. Trimming cost V 1 base and J 0 bases, with 11 bases left between them. Germline V gene data show CDR1 as SGHRS and CDR2 as YFSETQ. The CDR3 has 16 amino acids. The CDR3 sequence: CASSLRARSSYNEQFF. The CDR3 region has the DNA TGCGCCAGCAGCTTGAGGGCACGAAGCTCCTACAATGAGCAGTTCTTC.

The genes are TRBV6-1 and TRBJ2-7; the match to TRBD2 covers 7 bases. J gave up 0 bases and V 5 bases, and 13 bases lay outside the gene matches. This CDR3 is built from 17 residues. Germline-derived CDR1 and CDR2 are MNHNS and SASEGT. CDR3 amino acids: CASSKLGGIDSSYEQYF. The CDR3 nucleotides are TGTGCCAGCAGTAAGCTGGGGGGGATAGATAGCTCCTACGAGCAGTACTTC.

V usage is TRBV7-9 and J usage is TRBJ2-1; D perhaps matches TRBD1 (5 bases). The CDR3 covers 15 residues. The V and J ends lost 5 bases and 4 bases respectively, with 15 bases between them. Germline-derived CDR1 and CDR2 are SEHNR and FQNEAQ (reference sequence). The CDR3 here is CASSGRTRAYNEQFF. The CDR3 coding sequence is TGTGCCAGCAGCGGACGGACAAGAGCTTACAATGAGCAGTTCTTC.

This clonotype was recorded at least ten times. The gene calls are TRBV7-9 and TRBJ1-5; no definite D call. The V gene's germline CDR1 is SEHNR and CDR2 FQNEAQ (reference sequence). The CDR3 totals 14 residues. V lost 1 base and J 3 bases, leaving 7 bases between the germline ends. The DNA of the CDR3 is TGTGCCAGCAGCTTAGGGGGTTACAATCAGCCCCAGCATTTT. This codes for CASSLGGYNQPQHF.

This clonotype was seen ten or more times. V and J are TRBV7-9 and TRBJ2-7, with no clear D. Per germline, CDR1 SEHNR and CDR2 FQNEAQ (reference sequence). The CDR3 runs to 12 residues. The ends were cut back, 0 bases at V and 3 bases at J, with 3 bases in the middle. The CDR3, as DNA: TGTGCCAGCAGCTTAGCAGACTACGAGCAGTACTTC. Translation gives CASSLADYEQYF.

This clonotype has a handful of counts. V and J are TRBV5-1 and TRBJ1-1; D gene uncertain. V was clipped by 4 bases and J by 1 base, with 14 bases between them. In germline, CDR1 is SGHRS, CDR2 YFSETQ. The CDR3 extends over 15 amino acids. The DNA for the CDR3 is TGCGCCAGCAGCCCATTGGACTCACAGAACACTGAAGCTTTCTTT. It translates to CASSPLDSQNTEAFF.

The table lists this clonotype with a few counts. The rearrangement joins TRBV7-9 to TRBJ2-5, with 7 positions matching TRBD1. CDR1 is SEHNR and CDR2 is FQNEAQ in the germline V gene (reference sequence). The V gene end was trimmed by 5 bases and the J gene end by 3 bases; junction bases not matched to a gene: 9. The CDR3 loop spans 15 amino acids. DNA of the CDR3: TGTGCCAGCAGCCAGGGACAGCTCTTAAAAGAGACCCAGTACTTC. This sequence encodes CASSQGQLLKETQYF.

The CDR3 here is CASSLSRSIATNEKLFF. The CDR3 region has the DNA TGTGCCAGCAGCTTATCAAGGAGTATTGCAACTAATGAAAAACTGTTTTTT. The V and J genes are TRBV5-6 and TRBJ1-4; D not resolved. There are 17 residues in the CDR3. Germline CDR1 reads SGHDT; CDR2 reads YYEEEE. V shed 2 bases and J shed 0 bases, with 14 bases lying between them.

The rearrangement uses TRBV24-1 and TRBJ2-2, with TRBD1 matching 7 bases. V was clipped by 9 bases and J by 2 bases; unmatched bases: 8. Germline CDR1 KGHDR, CDR2 SFDVKD. The CDR3 sequence is 15 residues long. In DNA form, the CDR3 reads TGTGCCACCCGAGCCGGGACAGACAACACCGGGGAGCTGTTTTTT. It translates to CATRAGTDNTGELFF.

The chain recombines TRBV10-3 with TRBJ1-1, with no clear D. The germline V and J ends were trimmed by 8 bases and 1 base, with 8 bases remaining between them. CDR1 is ENHRY and CDR2 is SYGVKD in the germline V gene. The CDR3 covers 12 residues. Here the CDR3 DNA reads TGTGCCATCGGGCGGCAGAACACTGAAGCTTTCTTT. Protein: CAIGRQNTEAFF.

V is TRBV19 and J is TRBJ1-2; 8 nucleotides align to TRBD1. V gave up 3 bases and J gave up 4 bases; unmatched junction bases: 7. Germline V CDR1 and CDR2: LNHDA, SQIVND (reference sequence). The CDR3 is 15 residues long. Here the CDR3 DNA reads TGTGCCAGTAGTATGTCCCGGACAGGGACCTATGGCTACACCTTC. Amino acids: CASSMSRTGTYGYTF.

Only a few counts were recorded for this clonotype. The chain links TRBV29-1 to TRBJ2-7, with D possibly called TRBD1 or TRBD2 (5 bases each). Per germline, CDR1 SQVTM and CDR2 ANQGSEA. CDR3 length: 12 residues. V shed 6 bases and J shed 6 bases, with 15 bases lying between them. The chain's CDR3 is CSVTWGSGEQYF. CDR3 in DNA: TGCAGCGTGACTTGGGGGTCAGGCGAGCAGTACTTC.

This clonotype has more than one count but fewer than ten. The V and J genes are TRBV6-2 or TRBV6-3 and TRBJ2-5; tentative D call: TRBD2 (6 bases). This CDR3 spans 15 amino acids. V lost 5 bases, J lost 5 bases, and 18 bases lay in between. Looked up from germline, CDR1 is MNHEY and CDR2 is SVGEGT. CDR3 protein: CASSVTRRDGETQYF. The CDR3 coding sequence is TGTGCCAGCAGTGTAACGAGGAGGGACGGGGAGACCCAGTACTTC.

The chain joins TRBV5-1 to TRBJ1-1, with 9 bases lining up with TRBD1. The trim removed 2 bases at V and 4 bases at J, leaving 6 bases unmatched. CDR1 is SGHRS and CDR2 is YFSETQ in the germline V gene. CDR3 length: 15 residues. The CDR3 spells CASSLLGQGGTEAFF. The CDR3 DNA is TGCGCCAGCAGCTTATTGGGACAGGGAGGCACTGAAGCTTTCTTT.

This clonotype was observed at least ten times. J is TRBJ2-1 and V is TRBV7-6, with 7 nucleotides matching TRBD2. CDR1 and CDR2 from the germline V gene are SGHVS and FNYEAQ. This CDR3 has 17 residues. The ends lost 3 bases at V and 0 bases at J; junction bases unmatched: 8. The CDR3 DNA reads as TGTGCCAGCAGCTTCGATAGGGGCGGGAGCTCCTACAATGAGCAGTTCTTC. Protein sequence: CASSFDRGGSSYNEQFF.

This clonotype was counted a few times. The V call is TRBV20-1, the J call TRBJ2-3, with D maybe TRBD1 (6 bases). Germline-derived CDR1 and CDR2 are DFQATT and SNEGSKA (reference sequence). V lost 5 bases and J lost 5, with 23 bases in between. CDR3 length: 16 amino acids. CDR3 sequence (DNA): TGCAGTGCTCCGGGACACCATTCCTTGGGGAGAGATACGCAGTATTTT. This gives the protein CSAPGHHSLGRDTQYF.

This clonotype was seen more than once but under ten times. The chain uses TRBV7-9 and TRBJ1-2; D is possibly TRBD1 (6 bases). The CDR3 consists of 16 residues. The germline gives CDR1 SEHNR, CDR2 FQNEAQ (reference sequence). V was clipped by 4 bases and J by 2 bases, with 17 bases between them. CDR3 sequence (DNA): TGTGCCAGCAGCTCGGCTACAGGGCCACTAAACTATGGCTACACCTTC. Amino acid sequence: CASSSATGPLNYGYTF.

This clonotype showed up many times. V gene TRBV12-3 or TRBV12-4 combines with J gene TRBJ2-7, with D perhaps TRBD1 or TRBD2 (5 bases each). Trimming took off 0 bases at V and 2 bases at J, with 8 bases between the two ends. This CDR3 has 14 residues. The CDR3: CASSLAGRAYEQYF. CDR3 coding DNA: TGTGCCAGCAGTTTAGCGGGACGGGCCTACGAGCAGTACTTC.

This rearrangement joins TRBV11-2 to TRBJ2-3, with a tentative D call TRBD2 (6 bases). CDR1 and CDR2 from the germline V gene are SGHAT and FQNNGV. CDR3 size: 17 residues. Trimming left V 0 bases short and J 0 bases short, with 13 bases between. As DNA, the CDR3 is TGTGCCAGCAGCTTAGATCTAGCGTGGACTAGCACAGATACGCAGTATTTT. Its protein is CASSLDLAWTSTDTQYF.

This clonotype showed up just a few times. The chain combines TRBV5-1 with TRBJ2-5, with TRBD1 as a possible D gene (6 bases). The CDR3 extends over 15 amino acids. Germline CDR1 and CDR2: SGHRS and YFSETQ. V dropped 1 base and J dropped 4 bases, with 14 bases sitting between them. This CDR3 reads CASSLNAGVGETQYF. In DNA, the CDR3 is TGCGCCAGCAGCTTGAATGCAGGGGTCGGAGAGACCCAGTACTTC.

The chain has TRBV12-3 or TRBV12-4 and TRBJ2-5; the D gene could be TRBD1 or TRBD2 (5 bases each). Trimming took 5 bases from V and 5 from J, leaving 15 bases between them. The CDR3 totals 14 residues. The CDR3 bases are TGTGCCAGCAGTCCCCAGGGACCCCCCGAGACCCAGTACTTC. It encodes CASSPQGPPETQYF.

The CDR3 DNA reads as TGCGCCAGCAGCAGAGGACAAAGCAATACGGATACGCAGTATTTT. Its translation is CASSRGQSNTDTQYF. The rearrangement links TRBV5-1 to TRBJ2-3; possible D gene TRBD1, 5 bases. The CDR3 is 15 residues long. Trimming left V 4 bases short and J 6 bases short, with 18 bases between. CDR1 and CDR2 (germline): SGHRS, YFSETQ.

This sequence joins TRBV28 and TRBJ2-2, with TRBD2 matching 8 bases. CDR1 is MDHEN and CDR2 is SYDVKM in the germline V gene. The CDR3 has 19 amino acids. Trimming at V came to 5 bases and at J to 5 bases, leaving 19 bases not matched to a gene. DNA for the CDR3: TGTGCCAGCAGTCCCTCAGGGGAGGAAGCGGGAGAAGTAACCGGGGAGCTGTTTTTT. Protein sequence: CASSPSGEEAGEVTGELFF.

The V gene is TRBV20-1, the J gene TRBJ2-1, with 8 bases identical to TRBD2. The CDR3 has 14 amino acids. Trimming took 3 bases from V and 9 from J; bases not matched to a gene: 10. Germline CDR1 reads DFQATT; CDR2 reads SNEGSKA (reference sequence). DNA of the CDR3: TGCAGTGCTAGCCCGGGAGGGCCAGTGATTGAGCAGTTCTTC. It is translated as CSASPGGPVIEQFF.